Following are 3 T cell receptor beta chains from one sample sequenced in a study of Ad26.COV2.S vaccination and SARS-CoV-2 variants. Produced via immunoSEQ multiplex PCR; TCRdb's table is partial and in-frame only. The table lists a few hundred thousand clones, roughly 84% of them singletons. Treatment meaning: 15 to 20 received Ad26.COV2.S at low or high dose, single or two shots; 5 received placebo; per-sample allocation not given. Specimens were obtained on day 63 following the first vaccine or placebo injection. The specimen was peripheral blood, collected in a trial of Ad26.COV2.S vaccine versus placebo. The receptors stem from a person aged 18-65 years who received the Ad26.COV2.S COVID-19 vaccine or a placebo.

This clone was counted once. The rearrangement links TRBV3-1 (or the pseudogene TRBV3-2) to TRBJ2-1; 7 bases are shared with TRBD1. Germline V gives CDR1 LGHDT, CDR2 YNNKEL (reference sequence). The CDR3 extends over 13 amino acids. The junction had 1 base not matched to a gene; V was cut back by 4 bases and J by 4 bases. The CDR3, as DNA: TGTGCCAGCAGCCCAGGGGGTTACAATGAGCAGTTCTTC. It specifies CASSPGGYNEQFF.

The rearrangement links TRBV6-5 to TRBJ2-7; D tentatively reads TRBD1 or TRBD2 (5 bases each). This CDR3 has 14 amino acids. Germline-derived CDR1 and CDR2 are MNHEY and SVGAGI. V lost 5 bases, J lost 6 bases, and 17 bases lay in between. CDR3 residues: CASSPPGLGTEQYF. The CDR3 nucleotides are TGTGCCAGCAGTCCCCCGGGCCTTGGGACCGAGCAGTACTTC.

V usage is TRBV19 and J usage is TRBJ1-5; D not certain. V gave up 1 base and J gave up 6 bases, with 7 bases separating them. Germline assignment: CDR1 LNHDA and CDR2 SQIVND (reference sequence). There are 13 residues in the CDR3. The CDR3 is CASSIVAFQPQHF. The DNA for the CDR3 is TGTGCCAGTAGTATAGTTGCGTTTCAGCCCCAGCATTTT.